The 2 T cell receptor beta chains reported below all come from one sample, sequenced in a study of cytomegalovirus exposure and HLA in healthy donors. Amplification used 60 Vbeta primers and 13 Jbeta primers. Method: immunoSEQ multiplex PCR; TCRdb's copy keeps in-frame clones and lacks some. The data contain roughly 110,000 clones, over 60% of them singletons. The sample comprised PBMCs. Receptors were obtained from a woman in her 50s in good health and CMV-seropositive.

The chain combines TRBV6-1 with TRBJ1-1, with 7 bases lining up with TRBD1. J was trimmed by 7 bases and V by 6 bases; bases with no gene match: 8. CDR1 is MNHNS, CDR2 SASEGT, per germline. This CDR3 has 13 amino acids. DNA for the CDR3: TGTGCCAGCAGCCGAATTACAGGGGTTGAAGCTTTCTTT. Translating gives CASSRITGVEAFF.

This chain uses TRBV18 with TRBJ1-2; 10 bases match TRBD1. The J segment lost 5 bases and the V segment lost 3 bases, leaving 12 bases of the junction unmatched. Germline V gives CDR1 KGHSH, CDR2 LQKENI. The CDR3 totals 17 residues. As DNA, the CDR3 is TGTGCCAGCTCACCTCTCAGGGACAGGGGAATCGAATATGGCTACACCTTC. This translates into CASSPLRDRGIEYGYTF. Drawing the rest from reference TRBV18 and TRBJ1-2, the complete variable domain is NAGVMQNPRHLVRRRGQEARLRCSPMKGHSHVYWYRQLPEEGLKFMVYLQKENIIDESGMPKERFSAEFPKEGPSILRIQQVVRGDSAAYFCASSPLRDRGIEYGYTFGSGTRLTVV.